The present TCR beta chain was sequenced within a study of post-analysis software for immune sequencing data. Study at large: Relapsing-remitting, secondary progressive and progressive-relapsing forms made up the multiple sclerosis disease courses.

TCR beta cDNA libraries had unique molecular identifiers. Input of roughly 0.9 to 11 million T cells yielded 450,000 to 550,000 cDNA molecules. One entry per CDR3 protein results from TCRdb running MiXCR on the PCR reads. The repertoire includes 700,000 to 900,000 distinct CDR3 sequences, under 60% of them detected once, and roughly 5.2% sits in the top ten. Of note for this clonotype: Antigen: not known.

Trimming took 5 bases from V and 5 from J, leaving 17 bases between them. The CDR3 loop spans 15 amino acids. Overall study findings and caveats: Controls showed lower frequencies than patients for roughly 5 TRBV segments, and TRBV5-6, TRBV5-1 and TRBV20-1 were among these. Under F measure analysis, samples from one preparation batch co-clustered strongly.

This clonotype originated in a girl between 5 and 17 years old with multiple sclerosis. The rearrangement joins TRBV12-3 or TRBV12-4 to TRBJ2-3, with D hard to call. Source material: blood. This CDR3 reads CASSPHLPPGDTQYF. The CDR3 bases are TGTGCCAGCAGTCCTCACCTCCCCCCGGGAGATACGCAGTATTTT.